These T cell receptor beta chains were read from a single sample in a study of OX40 agonist ivuxolimab in advanced cancers. Profiled with immunoSEQ multiplex PCR; TCRdb holds only in-frame clones, not every one. This table has approximately 94,000 clones, around nine tenths appearing once. The input for sequencing was CD4+ or CD8+ T cells sorted from blood, taken in a trial of the OX40 agonist ivuxolimab. The receptors were gathered from an adult with an advanced solid tumor such as melanoma, head and neck, liver or kidney cancer. Each CDR3 is given with its conserved first and last residue. D genes are given only for firm matches. Size is stated for part of the rows, as once, few or many counts, or as a class when the clone is expanded.

NA	TRBV19	TRBJ2-7	TRBD2	CASSMGLAGDSYEQYF	TGTGCCAGTAGTATGGGACTAGCGGGAGACTCCTACGAGCAGTACTTC
NA	TRBV21-1	TRBJ2-3	NA	CASSKRRDSSVTQYF	TGTGCCAGCAGCAAACGGAGGGACTCCAGCGTTACGCAGTATTTT
NA	TRBV5-8	TRBJ1-2	NA	CASSEVVRYGYTF	TGTGCCAGCAGCGAGGTGGTCCGCTATGGCTACACCTTC
NA	TRBV4-1	TRBJ1-3	NA	CASSDPGQLSSGNTIYF	TGCGCCAGCAGCGACCCGGGACAACTGAGCTCTGGAAACACCATATATTTT
NA	TRBV21-1	TRBJ1-1	NA	CASSKGLEGAGTEAFF	TGTGCCAGCAGCAAGGGACTTGAGGGGGCTGGCACTGAAGCTTTCTTT
NA	TRBV6-5	TRBJ2-3	TRBD2	CASSDSGRTDTQYF	TGTGCCAGCAGTGATAGCGGGAGGACAGATACGCAGTATTTT
NA	TRBV7-2	TRBJ2-2	TRBD2	CASSGTSGGTGELFF	TGTGCCAGCAGCGGGACTAGCGGGGGCACCGGGGAGCTGTTTTTT
NA	TRBV19	TRBJ2-5	TRBD2	CASSQPGLAGGGETQYF	TGTGCCAGTAGCCAACCGGGACTAGCGGGAGGGGGAGAGACCCAGTACTTC
NA	TRBV6-1	TRBJ1-3	NA	CASSPNLISGNTIYF	TGTGCCAGCAGTCCCAACCTTATCTCTGGAAACACCATATATTTT
medium-sized	TRBV2	TRBJ1-1	NA	CASSYSGASGTEAFF	TGTGCCAGCAGTTATTCAGGGGCGTCGGGCACTGAAGCTTTCTTT
NA	TRBV4-1	TRBJ1-2	TRBD1	CASSQGDRAYGYTF	TGCGCCAGCAGCCAAGGGGACAGGGCCTATGGCTACACCTTC
once	TRBV5-1	TRBJ2-1	TRBD2	CASSSQRGRGEQFF	TGCGCCAGCAGCTCCCAGCGGGGGAGAGGTGAGCAGTTCTTC
NA	TRBV27	TRBJ2-2	NA	CASSSDQGTGELFF	TGTGCCAGCAGTTCCGACCAGGGCACCGGGGAGCTGTTTTTT
NA	TRBV29-1	TRBJ2-5	TRBD1	CSVGTATQETQYF	TGCAGCGTGGGGACAGCTACACAAGAGACCCAGTACTTC
NA	TRBV19	TRBJ1-5	NA	CATTQGRNSNQPQHF	TGTGCCACAACCCAGGGGCGAAATTCTAATCAGCCCCAGCATTTT
few	TRBV4-1	TRBJ1-5	NA	CASSQDRLGLQGNQPQHF	TGCGCCAGCAGCCAAGATCGGCTCGGACTTCAAGGCAATCAGCCCCAGCATTTT
NA	TRBV11-3	TRBJ1-1	NA	CASSLVPGRTEAFF	TGTGCCAGCAGCTTAGTGCCGGGGCGAACTGAAGCTTTCTTT
once	TRBV5-8	TRBJ2-6	NA	CASSHRDLILSGANVLTF	TGTGCCAGCAGCCACCGGGACCTTATCCTCTCTGGGGCCAACGTCCTGACTTTC
NA	TRBV4-3	TRBJ2-3	NA	CASSQEGGASTDTQYF	TGCGCCAGCAGCCAAGAGGGGGGCGCGAGCACAGATACGCAGTATTTT
NA	TRBV25-1	TRBJ2-2	TRBD2	CASSLPAASGKYTGELFF	TGTGCCAGCAGTCTTCCCGCGGCTAGCGGGAAATACACCGGGGAGCTGTTTTTT
NA	TRBV27	TRBJ2-5	TRBD1	CASNRSDRDFKTQYF	TGTGCCAGCAATCGATCGGACAGGGACTTCAAGACCCAGTACTTC
NA	TRBV7-2	TRBJ1-2	NA	CASSLGPGSGYGYTF	TGTGCCAGCAGCTTAGGTCCAGGTTCGGGGTATGGCTACACCTTC
NA	TRBV5-1	TRBJ1-4	TRBD1	CASSAGQATNEKLFF	TGCGCCAGCAGCGCAGGACAGGCAACTAATGAAAAACTGTTTTTT
NA	TRBV5-1	TRBJ2-3	TRBD2	CASSLGLAGLKDTQYF	TGCGCCAGCAGTTTAGGACTAGCGGGATTGAAGGATACGCAGTATTTT
NA	TRBV28	TRBJ2-7	TRBD2	CASGPFGGRSYEQYF	TGTGCCAGCGGGCCCTTCGGGGGGAGATCCTACGAGCAGTACTTC
NA	TRBV11-2	TRBJ2-3	TRBD2	CASSFVGLAGTDTQYF	TGTGCCAGCAGCTTCGTTGGACTAGCGGGCACAGATACGCAGTATTTT
NA	TRBV11-3	TRBJ2-2	NA	CASSATLSQRNTGELFF	TGTGCCAGCAGCGCGACTTTGAGTCAGAGAAACACCGGGGAGCTGTTTTTT
NA	TRBV19	TRBJ2-2	NA	CASKTASHTGELFF	TGTGCCAGTAAGACAGCCTCACACACCGGGGAGCTGTTTTTT
NA	TRBV9	TRBJ2-7	NA	CASSVAPDREQYF	TGTGCCAGCAGCGTAGCTCCGGACAGAGAACAGTACTTC
NA	TRBV27	TRBJ2-5	NA	CASSNPGAPMETQYF	TGTGCCAGCAGTAACCCCGGGGCCCCCATGGAGACCCAGTACTTC
NA	TRBV6-1	TRBJ1-1	NA	CASSEDRRGNTEAFF	TGTGCCAGCAGTGAAGACCGGCGGGGGAACACTGAAGCTTTCTTT
NA	TRBV15	TRBJ2-3	NA	CATSRDRVSSDTQYF	TGTGCCACCAGCAGAGATCGGGTCAGTAGTGATACGCAGTATTTT
NA	TRBV7-2	TRBJ2-5	TRBD2	CASSLMASGRLETQYF	TGTGCCAGCAGCTTAATGGCTAGCGGGAGGTTGGAGACCCAGTACTTC
NA	TRBV19	TRBJ1-2	NA	CASSIKTENYGYTF	TGTGCCAGTAGTATAAAGACAGAAAACTATGGCTACACCTTC
NA	TRBV4-1	TRBJ2-4	NA	CASSQEVMRRNIQYF	TGCGCCAGCAGCCAAGAGGTAATGAGAAGAAACATTCAGTACTTC
NA	TRBV6-1	TRBJ2-1	TRBD2	CASRASGRNEQFF	TGTGCCAGCAGGGCTAGCGGGCGGAATGAGCAGTTCTTC
NA	TRBV5-4	TRBJ2-5	NA	CASSGGTVQETQYF	TGTGCCAGCAGCGGCGGGACGGTCCAAGAGACCCAGTACTTC
once	TRBV11-1	TRBJ2-3	NA	CASSQGRVTSTDTQYF	TGTGCCAGCAGCCAGGGGCGGGTTACTAGCACAGATACGCAGTATTTT
NA	TRBV2	TRBJ1-1	NA	CASTGGLTTEAFF	TGTGCCAGCACCGGGGGCCTAACCACTGAAGCTTTCTTT
few	TRBV29-1	TRBJ2-7	NA	CSVETGAGVGEQYF	TGCAGCGTTGAGACGGGGGCGGGAGTGGGGGAGCAGTACTTC